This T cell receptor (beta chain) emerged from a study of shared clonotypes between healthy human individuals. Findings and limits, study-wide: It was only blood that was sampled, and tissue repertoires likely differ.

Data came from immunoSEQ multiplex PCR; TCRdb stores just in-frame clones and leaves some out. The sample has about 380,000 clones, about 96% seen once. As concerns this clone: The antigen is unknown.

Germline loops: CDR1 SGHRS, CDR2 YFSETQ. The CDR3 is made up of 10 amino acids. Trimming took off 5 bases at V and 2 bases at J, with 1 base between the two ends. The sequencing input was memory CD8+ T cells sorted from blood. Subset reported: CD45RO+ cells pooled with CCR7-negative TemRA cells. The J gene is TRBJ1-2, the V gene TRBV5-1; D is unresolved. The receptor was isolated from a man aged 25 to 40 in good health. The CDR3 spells CASRNYGYTF. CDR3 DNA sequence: TGCGCCAGCAGAAACTATGGCTACACCTTC.